This T cell receptor (beta chain) emerged from a study of CD8 T cells in ankylosing spondylitis. Study-level points and caveats: Clones linked to disease were reported to show significant enrichment in matched ankylosing spondylitis synovial fluid. Past studies reported some motif variants in reactive arthritis synovial fluid and blood.

Worth noting for this clonotype: As yet, its antigen is unknown.

This CDR3 is built from 15 residues. Germline lookup yields CDR1 DFQATT and CDR2 SNEGSKA (reference sequence). The germline V and J ends were trimmed by 3 bases and 8 bases, with 22 bases remaining between them. Using its own MiXCR run on the 5' RACE reads, TCRdb lists one record per CDR3 protein. The table lists around 250,000 distinct CDR3 sequences, around a tenth of them singletons. The chain has TRBV20-1 and TRBJ1-2; maybe TRBD1 (5 bases). Sequenced input: blood, either unsorted or a sorted T cell fraction (not recorded which). This sequence was found in a male donor with ankylosing spondylitis or in good health (not recorded which). CDR3 protein: CSASDSGISRGGYTF. CDR3 sequence (DNA): TGCAGTGCTAGTGATTCAGGGATCTCGAGGGGAGGCTACACCTTC.